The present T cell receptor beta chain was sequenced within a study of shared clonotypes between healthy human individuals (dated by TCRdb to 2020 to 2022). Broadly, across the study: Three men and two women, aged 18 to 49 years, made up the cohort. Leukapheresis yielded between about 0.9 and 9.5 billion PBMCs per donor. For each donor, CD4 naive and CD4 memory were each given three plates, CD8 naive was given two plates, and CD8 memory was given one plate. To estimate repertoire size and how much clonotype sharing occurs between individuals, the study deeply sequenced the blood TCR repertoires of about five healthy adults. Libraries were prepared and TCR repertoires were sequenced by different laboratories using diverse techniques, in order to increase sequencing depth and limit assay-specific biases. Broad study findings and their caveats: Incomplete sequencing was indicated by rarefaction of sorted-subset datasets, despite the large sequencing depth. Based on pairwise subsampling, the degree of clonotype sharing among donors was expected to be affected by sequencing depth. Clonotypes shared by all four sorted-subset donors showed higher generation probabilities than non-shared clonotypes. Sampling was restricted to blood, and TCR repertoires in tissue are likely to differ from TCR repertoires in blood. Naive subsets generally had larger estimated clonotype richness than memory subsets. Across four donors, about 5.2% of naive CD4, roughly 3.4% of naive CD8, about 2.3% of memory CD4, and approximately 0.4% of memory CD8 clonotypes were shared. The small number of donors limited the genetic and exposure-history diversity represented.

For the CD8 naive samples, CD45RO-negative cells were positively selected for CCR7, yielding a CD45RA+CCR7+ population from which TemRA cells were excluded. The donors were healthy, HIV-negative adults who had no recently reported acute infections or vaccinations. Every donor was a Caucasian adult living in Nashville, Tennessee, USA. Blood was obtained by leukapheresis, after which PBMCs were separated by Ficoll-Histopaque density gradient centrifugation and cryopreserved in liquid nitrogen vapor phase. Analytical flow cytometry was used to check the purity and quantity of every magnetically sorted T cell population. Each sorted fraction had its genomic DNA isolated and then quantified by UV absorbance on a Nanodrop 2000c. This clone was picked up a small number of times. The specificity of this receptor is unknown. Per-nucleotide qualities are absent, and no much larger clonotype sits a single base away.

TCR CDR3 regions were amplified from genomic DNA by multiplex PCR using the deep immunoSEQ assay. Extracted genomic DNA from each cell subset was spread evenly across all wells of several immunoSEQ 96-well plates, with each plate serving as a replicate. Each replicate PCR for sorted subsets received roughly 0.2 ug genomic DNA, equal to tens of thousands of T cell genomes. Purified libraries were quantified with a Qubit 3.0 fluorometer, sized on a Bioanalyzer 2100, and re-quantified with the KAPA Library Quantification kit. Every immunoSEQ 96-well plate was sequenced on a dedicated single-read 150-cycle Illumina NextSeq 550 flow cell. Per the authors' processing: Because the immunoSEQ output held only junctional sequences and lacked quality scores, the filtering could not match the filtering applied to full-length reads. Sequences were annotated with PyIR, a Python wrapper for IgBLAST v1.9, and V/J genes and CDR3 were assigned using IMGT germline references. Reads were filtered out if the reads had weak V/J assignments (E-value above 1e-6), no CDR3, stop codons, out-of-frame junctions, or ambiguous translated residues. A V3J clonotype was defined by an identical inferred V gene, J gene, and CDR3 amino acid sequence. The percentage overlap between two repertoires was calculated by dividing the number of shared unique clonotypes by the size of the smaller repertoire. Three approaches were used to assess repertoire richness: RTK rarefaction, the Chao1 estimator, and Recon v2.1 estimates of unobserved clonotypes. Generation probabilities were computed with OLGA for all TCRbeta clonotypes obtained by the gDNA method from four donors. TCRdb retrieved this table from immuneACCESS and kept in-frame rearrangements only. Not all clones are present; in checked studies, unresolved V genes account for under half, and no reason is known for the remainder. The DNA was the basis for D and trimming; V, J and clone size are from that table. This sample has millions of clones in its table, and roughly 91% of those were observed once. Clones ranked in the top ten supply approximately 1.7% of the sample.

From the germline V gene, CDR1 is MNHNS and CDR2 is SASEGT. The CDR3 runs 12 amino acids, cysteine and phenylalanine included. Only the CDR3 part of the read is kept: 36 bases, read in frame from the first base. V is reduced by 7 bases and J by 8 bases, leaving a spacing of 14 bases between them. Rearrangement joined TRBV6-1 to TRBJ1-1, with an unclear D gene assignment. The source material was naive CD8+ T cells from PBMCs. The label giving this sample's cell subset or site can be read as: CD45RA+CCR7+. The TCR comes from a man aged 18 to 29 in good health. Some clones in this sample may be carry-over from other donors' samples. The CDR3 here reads CASTVSSNEAFF. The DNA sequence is TGTGCCAGCACAGTCTCCAGCAACGAAGCTTTCTTT.